Each of the 9 T cell receptor beta chains below was sequenced from the same sample in a study of neurological immune-mediated disorders. TCRdb analysed the 5' RACE reads with MiXCR anew, one entry per CDR3 protein. The sample records just over 95,000 distinct CDR3 sequences, around 3.4% being singletons. Sequencing was carried out using PBMCs. The origin of the receptors is a woman under 30 with multiple sclerosis.

Ten or more counts support this clonotype. The chain links TRBV19 to TRBJ2-7; 8 bases are shared with TRBD1. Germline assignment: CDR1 LNHDA and CDR2 SQIVND (reference sequence). This CDR3 is 15 amino acids long. V dropped 2 bases and J dropped 3; count of bases not matched to a gene: 6. CDR3 sequence (DNA): TGTGCCAGTAGTATAATCTTCGGACAGGGCTACGAGCAGTACTTC. Protein: CASSIIFGQGYEQYF.

This clonotype occurred many times. This chain connects TRBV3-1 to TRBJ2-1; 7 positions match TRBD2. The CDR3 contains 13 residues. V dropped 8 bases and J dropped 8; count of bases not matched to a gene: 9. Germline V gene data show CDR1 as LGHDT and CDR2 as YNNKEL (reference sequence). The CDR3 DNA reads as TGTGCCAGCCTCGGGACTACGGATTATGAGCAGTTCTTC. Amino acids: CASLGTTDYEQFF.

Ten or more counts support this clonotype. This chain joins TRBV28 and TRBJ2-7; 11 bases agree with TRBD1. Germline CDR1 MDHEN, CDR2 SYDVKM. V lost 6 bases to trimming and J lost 1 base; unmatched junction nucleotides: 8. There are 16 residues in the CDR3. CDR3 DNA: TGTGCCAGCAGCTCAGGGGGGACAGGGGGTTCCTACGAGCAGTACTTC. This translates into CASSSGGTGGSYEQYF.

This clonotype was observed at least ten times. The gene calls are TRBV12-3 or TRBV12-4 and TRBJ1-1, with TRBD1 matching over 10 bases. The CDR3 length is 19 residues. The V and J ends lost 5 bases and 0 bases, in that order; junction bases with no gene match: 15. CDR3 residues: CASSPSPGQGYPMNTEAFF. The DNA of the CDR3 is TGTGCCAGCAGTCCAAGCCCGGGACAGGGGTATCCCATGAACACTGAAGCTTTCTTT.

This clonotype was found many times. The rearrangement uses TRBV7-2 and TRBJ2-7, with D tentatively TRBD1 or TRBD2 (5 bases each). This CDR3 is 14 amino acids long. The V gene lost 0 bases and the J gene lost 8 bases, with 14 bases spanning the gap. CDR1 is SGHTA, CDR2 FQGNSA, per germline. The CDR3 is CASSLAPGQDKQYF. The CDR3 coding sequence is TGTGCCAGCAGCTTAGCTCCGGGGCAAGATAAGCAGTACTTC.

At least ten counts were recorded for this clonotype. This chain uses TRBV11-2 with TRBJ2-7; no clear D. CDR1 is SGHAT and CDR2 is FQNNGV in the germline V gene. The CDR3 is made up of 12 amino acids. V was cut by 0 bases and J by 4 bases, with 4 bases left in between. The CDR3 here is CASSLDRYEQYF. The CDR3, as DNA: TGTGCCAGCAGCTTAGATCGGTACGAGCAGTACTTC.

This clonotype came up many times. The CDR3 sequence: CASRGDRVNQETQYF. The CDR3 coding sequence is TGTGCCAGCAGGGGGGACAGGGTCAACCAAGAGACCCAGTACTTC. The chain uses TRBV12-3 or TRBV12-4 and TRBJ2-5; 9 bases map to TRBD1. This CDR3 spans 15 amino acids. Trimming cost V 6 bases and J 0 bases; bases outside gene matches: 5.

Comment on this clonotype: This clone may be a read error of a much larger clone one base away. The chain employs TRBV5-1 and TRBJ2-3; TRBD1 aligns across 8 bases. CDR1 and CDR2 (germline): SGHRS, YFSETQ. This CDR3 has 16 amino acids. The CDR3 reads CASSPGQGLRTDKQYF. The CDR3, as DNA: TGCGCCAGCAGCCCTGGACAGGGTTTGCGAACAGATAAGCAGTATTTT.

This clonotype was picked up many times. The rearrangement links TRBV5-6 to TRBJ2-1, with 8 bases matching TRBD2. This CDR3 spans 15 amino acids. J lost 8 bases, V lost 0 bases, and 7 bases had no gene match. The V gene's germline CDR1 is SGHDT and CDR2 YYEEEE. The CDR3 DNA reads TGTGCCAGCAGCTTGGTGGCACTAGCGGATGATGAGCAGTTCTTC. Translation: CASSLVALADDEQFF.